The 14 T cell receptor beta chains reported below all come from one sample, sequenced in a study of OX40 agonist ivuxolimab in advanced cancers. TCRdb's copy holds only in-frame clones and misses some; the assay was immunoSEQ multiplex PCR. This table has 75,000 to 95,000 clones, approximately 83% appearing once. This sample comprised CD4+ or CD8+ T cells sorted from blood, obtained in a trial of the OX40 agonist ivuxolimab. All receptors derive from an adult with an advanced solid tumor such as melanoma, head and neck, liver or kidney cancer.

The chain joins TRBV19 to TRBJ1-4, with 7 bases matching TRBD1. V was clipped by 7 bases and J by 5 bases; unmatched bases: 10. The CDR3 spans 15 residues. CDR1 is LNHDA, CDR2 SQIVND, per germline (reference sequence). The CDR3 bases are TGTGCCAGTACCTCTAACAGGGGCTCGAATGAAAAACTGTTTTTT. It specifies CASTSNRGSNEKLFF. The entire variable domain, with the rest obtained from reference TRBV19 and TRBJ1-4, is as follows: DGGITQSPKYLFRKEGQNVTLSCEQNLNHDAMYWYRQDPGQGLRLIYYSQIVNDFQKGDIAEGYSVSREKKESFPLTVTSAQKNPTAFYLCASTSNRGSNEKLFFGSGTQLSVL.

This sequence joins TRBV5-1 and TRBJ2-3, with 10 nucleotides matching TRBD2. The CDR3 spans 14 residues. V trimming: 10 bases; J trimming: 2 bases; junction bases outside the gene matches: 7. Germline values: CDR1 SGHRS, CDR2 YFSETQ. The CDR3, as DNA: TGCGCCTCTTTAGCGGGGGGATACACAGATACGCAGTATTTT. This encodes CASLAGGYTDTQYF.

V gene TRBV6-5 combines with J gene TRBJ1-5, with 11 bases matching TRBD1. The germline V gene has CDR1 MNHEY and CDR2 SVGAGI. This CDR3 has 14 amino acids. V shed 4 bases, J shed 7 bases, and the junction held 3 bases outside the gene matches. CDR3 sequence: CASSWTGGGQPQHF. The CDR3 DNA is TGTGCCAGCAGTTGGACAGGGGGCGGACAGCCCCAGCATTTT.

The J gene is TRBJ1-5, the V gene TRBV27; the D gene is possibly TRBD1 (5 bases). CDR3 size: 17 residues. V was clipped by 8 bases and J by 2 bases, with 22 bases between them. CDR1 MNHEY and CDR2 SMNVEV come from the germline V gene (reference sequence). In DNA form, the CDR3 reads TGTGCCAGCGGACTTCCGGCGGGGGAAATGCGCAATCAGCCCCAGCATTTT. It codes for CASGLPAGEMRNQPQHF.

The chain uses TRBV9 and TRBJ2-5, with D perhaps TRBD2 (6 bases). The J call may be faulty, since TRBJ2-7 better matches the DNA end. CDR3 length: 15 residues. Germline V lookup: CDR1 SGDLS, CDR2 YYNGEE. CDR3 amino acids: CASSVGATSSYEQYF. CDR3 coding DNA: TGTGCCAGCAGCGTAGGCGCGACTAGCTCCTACGAGCAGTACTTC.

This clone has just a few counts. CDR3 bases: TGTGCCAGCAGTTACCGGACTAGCGGGGAACAAGAGACCCAGTACTTC. Protein product: CASSYRTSGEQETQYF. V gene TRBV6-5 combines with J gene TRBJ2-5, with 12 nucleotides matching TRBD2. Unmatched junction bases numbered 3, after V lost 2 bases and J lost 2 bases. Germline loops: CDR1 MNHEY, CDR2 SVGAGI. The CDR3 is made up of 16 amino acids.

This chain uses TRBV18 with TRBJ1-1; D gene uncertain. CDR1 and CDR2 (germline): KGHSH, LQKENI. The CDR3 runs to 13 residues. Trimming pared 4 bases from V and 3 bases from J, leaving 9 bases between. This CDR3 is CASSRSLDTEAFF. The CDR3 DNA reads TGTGCCAGCTCACGGAGCTTGGACACTGAAGCTTTCTTT.

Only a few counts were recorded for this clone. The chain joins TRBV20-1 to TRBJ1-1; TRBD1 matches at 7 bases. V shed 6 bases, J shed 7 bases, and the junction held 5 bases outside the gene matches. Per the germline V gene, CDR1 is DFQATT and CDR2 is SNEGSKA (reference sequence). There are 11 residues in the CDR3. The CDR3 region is CSAPGDSEAFF. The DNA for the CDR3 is TGCAGTGCCCCTGGGGACAGTGAAGCTTTCTTT.

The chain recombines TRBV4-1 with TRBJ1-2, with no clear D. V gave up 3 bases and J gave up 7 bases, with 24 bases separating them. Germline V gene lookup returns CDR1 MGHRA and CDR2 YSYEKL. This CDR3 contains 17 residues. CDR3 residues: CASSQSEGLVGNSGYTF. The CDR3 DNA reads TGCGCCAGCAGCCAGTCGGAGGGTCTTGTGGGGAATAGTGGCTACACCTTC.

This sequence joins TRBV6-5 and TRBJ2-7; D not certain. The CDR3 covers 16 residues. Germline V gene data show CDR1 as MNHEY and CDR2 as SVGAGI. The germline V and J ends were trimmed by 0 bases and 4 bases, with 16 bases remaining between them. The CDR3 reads CASSYSPPTELYEQYF. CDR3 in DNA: TGTGCCAGCAGTTACTCGCCGCCAACCGAACTATACGAGCAGTACTTC.

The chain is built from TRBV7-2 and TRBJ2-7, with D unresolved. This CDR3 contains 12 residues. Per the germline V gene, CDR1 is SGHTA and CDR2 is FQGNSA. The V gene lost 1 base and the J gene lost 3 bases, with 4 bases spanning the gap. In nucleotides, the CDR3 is TGTGCCAGCAGCTTAGGACGCTACGAGCAGTACTTC. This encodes CASSLGRYEQYF.

CDR3 sequence: CASSQDSSDNYGYTF. CDR3 nucleotides: TGCGCCAGCAGCCAAGATTCGAGCGATAACTATGGCTACACCTTC. The chain employs TRBV4-3 and TRBJ1-2; D not resolved. The CDR3 length is 15 residues. Trimming cost V 0 bases and J 1 base, with 9 bases left between them. CDR1 and CDR2 from the germline V gene are LGHNA and YSLEER.

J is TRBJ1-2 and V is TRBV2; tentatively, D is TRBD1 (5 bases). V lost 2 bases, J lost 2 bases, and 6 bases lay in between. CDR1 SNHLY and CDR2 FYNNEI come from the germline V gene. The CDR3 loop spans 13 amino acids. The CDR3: CASSEQGNYGYTF. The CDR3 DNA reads TGTGCCAGCAGTGAACAGGGCAACTATGGCTACACCTTC.

The CDR3, as DNA: TGTGCCAGCTCACGAATCTTGGACTATGAGCAGTTCTTC. Protein sequence: CASSRILDYEQFF. The chain links TRBV18 to TRBJ2-1, with D possibly TRBD2 on 5 matching bases. CDR1 is KGHSH and CDR2 is LQKENI in the germline V gene. The V end lost 4 bases, the J end lost 8 bases, and 12 bases lay between the germline ends. The CDR3 runs 13 residues.